This entry is about one TCR beta chain. Its antigen is as yet unknown. Trimming shortened V by 1 base and J by 3 bases, and 10 bases separated the two germline ends. Germline lookup yields CDR1 SGHTA and CDR2 FQGNSA. This CDR3 spans 14 amino acids. Libraries were prepared by immunoSEQ multiplex PCR; TCRdb keeps only in-frame clonotypes and omits some of them. The sample has tens of thousands of clones, 90% to 95% seen once. The sample originates from a study of graft-versus-host responses after intestinal transplantation. Study at large: Multivisceral, liver-intestinal, or isolated intestinal transplants were performed in recipients. Tacrolimus and steroids were given for around three years to all recipients after anti-thymocyte globulin induction.

Findings of the study overall: Recipient marrow showed GvH clones, some seen first in ileum or blood.

The sample was unstimulated CD4+ T cells sorted from spleen or lymph node cells, taken before intestinal transplant. The TCR comes from a human donor who received an intestinal transplant. The chain carries TRBV7-2 and TRBJ2-7; no clear D. The CDR3, as DNA: TGTGCCAGCAGCTTAGACCCTACTTACTACGAGCAGTACTTC. It encodes CASSLDPTYYEQYF.